One sample yielded the 28 T cell receptor beta chains listed below, sequenced in a study of blood T cell repertoires in COVID-19. The data were produced by immunoSEQ multiplex PCR, yet TCRdb's version contains in-frame clones alone and is incomplete. The sample lists tens of thousands of clones; just under 80% were seen once. The specimen was peripheral blood. These receptors all come from an elderly man with active or convalescent COVID-19.

The sample holds a few counts of this clone. The rearrangement links TRBV5-6 to TRBJ2-7, with TRBD1 matching over 9 bases. Germline CDR1 reads SGHDT; CDR2 reads YYEEEE. The CDR3 is made up of 15 amino acids. V trimming: 4 bases; J trimming: 0 bases; junction bases outside the gene matches: 5. Here the CDR3 reads CASSPGDRASYEQYF. CDR3 DNA sequence: TGTGCCAGCAGCCCGGGGGACAGGGCCTCCTACGAGCAGTACTTC.

This rearrangement joins TRBV19 to TRBJ1-5, with 11 bases aligning to TRBD1. CDR1 and CDR2 from the germline V gene are LNHDA and SQIVND (reference sequence). This CDR3 contains 14 residues. V shed 3 bases, J shed 6 bases, and the junction held 1 base outside the gene matches. The CDR3 DNA reads as TGTGCCAGTAGTATGGGGACAGGGGGTCAGCCCCAGCATTTT. Its protein product is CASSMGTGGQPQHF.

J is TRBJ1-1 and V is TRBV7-8, with 8 bases that match TRBD1. The V gene's germline CDR1 is SGHVS and CDR2 FQNEAQ. CDR3 length: 15 residues. The V segment lost 5 bases and the J segment 7 bases; nucleotides outside the gene matches: 12. The CDR3 bases are TGTGCCAGCAGCCCTCGGACAGGGATGGGATTTGAAGCTTTCTTT. This gives the protein CASSPRTGMGFEAFF.

This chain uses TRBV29-1 with TRBJ1-1; 7 bases align to TRBD1. The length of the CDR3 is 14 residues. CDR1 and CDR2 from the germline V gene are SQVTM and ANQGSEA. Germline trimming cut 0 bases from V and 0 bases from J; bases unmatched to any gene: 1. CDR3 loop: CSVEDRGMNTEAFF. DNA of the CDR3: TGCAGCGTTGAAGACAGGGGGATGAACACTGAAGCTTTCTTT.

The chain joins TRBV7-2 to TRBJ1-2; maybe TRBD1 (5 bases). CDR1 is SGHTA, CDR2 FQGNSA, per germline. The CDR3 loop spans 15 amino acids. The ends were cut back, 4 bases at V and 6 bases at J, with 18 bases in the middle. Here the CDR3 DNA reads TGTGCCAGCAGCTCCGTTTGGAAACAGGACCATGGCTACACCTTC. Residues: CASSSVWKQDHGYTF.

This chain joins TRBV28 and TRBJ2-4; 7 bases map to TRBD1. This CDR3 has 18 residues. Trimming removed 5 bases from V and 1 base from J; junction bases left unmatched: 14. The germline CDR1 and CDR2 sequences are MDHEN and SYDVKM. The CDR3 DNA sequence: TGTGCCAGCAGTGCCACGACAGGGCCCTGGGGGGCCAAAAACATTCAGTACTTC. It codes for CASSATTGPWGAKNIQYF.

This chain joins TRBV28 and TRBJ2-1, with 11 bases that match TRBD1. The V and J ends lost 6 bases and 9 bases, in that order; junction bases with no gene match: 10. Germline values: CDR1 MDHEN, CDR2 SYDVKM. The CDR3 is 15 residues long. The chain's CDR3 is CASRTSGQGGSEQFF. The DNA for the CDR3 is TGTGCCAGCAGGACCTCGGGACAGGGGGGAAGTGAGCAGTTCTTC.

The V call is TRBV6-6, the J call TRBJ2-4, with 7 bases fitting TRBD1. V shed 6 bases, J shed 8 bases, and the junction held 13 bases outside the gene matches. This CDR3 has 15 amino acids. The germline gives CDR1 MNHNY, CDR2 SVGAGI (reference sequence). The CDR3 DNA reads as TGTGCCAGCAGCAGACACGACAGGGATTTTGACATTCAGTACTTC. Protein product: CASSRHDRDFDIQYF.

J is TRBJ2-3 and V is TRBV7-2, with D perhaps TRBD2 (6 bases). Germline CDR1 is SGHTA and CDR2 is FQGNSA. The CDR3 is 15 residues long. V was trimmed by 4 bases and J by 0 bases, leaving 11 bases between them. CDR3 DNA sequence: TGTGCCAGCAGCTCCCGACTAGAAAGCACAGATACGCAGTATTTT. Protein: CASSSRLESTDTQYF.

The chain employs TRBV5-1 and TRBJ1-6, with 7 bases that match TRBD1. V was pared by 2 bases and J by 5 bases, with 4 bases of the junction left unmatched. The CDR3 length is 15 residues. Germline V gene lookup returns CDR1 SGHRS and CDR2 YFSETQ. The CDR3 region is CASSFQGVDNSPLHF. The CDR3 nucleotides are TGCGCCAGCAGCTTCCAGGGGGTGGATAATTCACCCCTCCACTTT.

The chain has TRBV19 and TRBJ2-7; 7 positions match TRBD1. The length of the CDR3 is 15 residues. Germline V gene lookup returns CDR1 LNHDA and CDR2 SQIVND (reference sequence). Trimming took 3 bases from V and 0 from J; bases not matched to a gene: 5. The DNA for the CDR3 is TGTGCCAGTAGTATCGGACAGGTCCTCTCCTACGAGCAGTACTTC. Translating it yields CASSIGQVLSYEQYF. Using reference TRBV19 and TRBJ2-7 for the parts outside the CDR3, the full variable domain is DGGITQSPKYLFRKEGQNVTLSCEQNLNHDAMYWYRQDPGQGLRLIYYSQIVNDFQKGDIAEGYSVSREKKESFPLTVTSAQKNPTAFYLCASSIGQVLSYEQYFGPGTRLTVT.

This clone was observed a few times. This chain uses TRBV9 with TRBJ1-1, with 7 bases matching TRBD1. The CDR3 contains 15 residues. J was trimmed by 1 base and V by 3 bases; bases with no gene match: 6. Germline CDR1 is SGDLS and CDR2 is YYNGEE. In DNA form, the CDR3 reads TGTGCCAGCAGCGCCGTCGGGACAGCGAACACTGAAGCTTTCTTT. Translating gives CASSAVGTANTEAFF. The variable domain in full, completed from reference TRBV9 and TRBJ1-1, reads DSGVTQTPKHLITATGQRVTLRCSPRSGDLSVYWYQQSLDQGLQFLIQYYNGEERAKGNILERFSAQQFPDLHSELNLSSLELGDSALYFCASSAVGTANTEAFFGQGTRLTVV.

V and J are TRBV10-3 and TRBJ2-7; D uncertain. There are 14 residues in the CDR3. V was cut by 10 bases and J by 4 bases, with 20 bases left in between. Germline assignment: CDR1 ENHRY and CDR2 SYGVKD. Here the CDR3 DNA reads TGTGCCACCGCGGTAAGTCCGCCGAGGTACGAGCAGTACTTC. Translating gives CATAVSPPRYEQYF.

The chain recombines TRBV5-6 with TRBJ2-7; no reliable D call. The CDR3 contains 13 residues. The germline V gene encodes CDR1 SGHDT and CDR2 YYEEEE. V dropped 4 bases and J dropped 3 bases, with 11 bases sitting between them. The CDR3 region is CASSLGGGYEQYF. CDR3 DNA sequence: TGTGCCAGCAGCCTAGGTGGCGGCTACGAGCAGTACTTC.

The chain is built from TRBV25-1 and TRBJ2-3, with a tentative D call TRBD1 (6 bases). The CDR3 loop spans 14 amino acids. The ends were cut back, 0 bases at V and 5 bases at J, with 9 bases in the middle. Per the germline V gene, CDR1 is MGHDK and CDR2 is SYGVNS. CDR3 residues: CASSEYQGKDTQYF. In nucleotides, the CDR3 is TGTGCCAGCAGTGAATATCAGGGGAAAGATACGCAGTATTTT.

The count of this clone is one. The rearrangement links TRBV24-1 to TRBJ2-7; 13 bases match TRBD2. CDR1 and CDR2 from the germline V gene are KGHDR and SFDVKD. The junction had 2 bases not matched to a gene; V was cut back by 9 bases and J by 4 bases. The CDR3 consists of 13 residues. The CDR3 DNA sequence: TGTGCCACCGGGACTAGCGGGAATTACGAGCAGTACTTC. Translation gives CATGTSGNYEQYF.

The CDR3: CASSLTQGFQYF. In nucleotides, the CDR3 is TGTGCCAGCAGCTTAACACAGGGGTTTCAGTACTTC. This rearrangement joins TRBV7-8 to TRBJ2-4; TRBD1 matches at 7 bases. The CDR3 length is 12 residues. In germline, CDR1 is SGHVS, CDR2 FQNEAQ. After removal of 2 bases from V and 11 bases from J, the junction contained 3 bases not matched to a gene.

This chain uses TRBV9 with TRBJ2-3; perhaps TRBD1 as D (5 bases). This CDR3 spans 16 amino acids. Germline lookup yields CDR1 SGDLS and CDR2 YYNGEE. With 0 bases removed from V and 5 bases from J, the gap between germline ends came to 16 bases. The CDR3 reads CASSVEGRAALDTQYF. The CDR3 nucleotides read TGTGCCAGCAGCGTAGAAGGCAGGGCAGCACTAGATACGCAGTATTTT.

The rearrangement joins TRBV4-1 to TRBJ1-1; D gene uncertain. Germline V gene lookup returns CDR1 MGHRA and CDR2 YSYEKL. V lost 1 base to trimming and J lost 5 bases, with 14 bases between them. CDR3 length: 15 amino acids. As DNA, the CDR3 is TGCGCCAGCAGCCAAGGTCAGCGCAGTGGGACTGAAGCTTTCTTT. Translation: CASSQGQRSGTEAFF.

The chain uses TRBV27 and TRBJ1-4; TRBD1 might be the D (5 bases). V was clipped by 2 bases and J by 7 bases, with 11 bases between them. The CDR3 sequence is 14 residues long. Germline V gives CDR1 MNHEY, CDR2 SMNVEV (reference sequence). As DNA, the CDR3 is TGTGCCAGCAGTTTAGGTGGGACTCCTGAAAAACTGTTTTTT. Its protein is CASSLGGTPEKLFF.

The chain links TRBV2 to TRBJ1-2; 10 bases fit TRBD1. The CDR3 runs to 16 residues. The V and J ends lost 6 bases and 6 bases, in that order; junction bases with no gene match: 13. Germline CDR1 and CDR2: SNHLY and FYNNEI. The CDR3 DNA reads as TGTGCCAGCAGGCCCGGGACAGGGGCAGGCGGCGATGGCTACACCTTC. It is translated as CASRPGTGAGGDGYTF.

This clone was observed once. This rearrangement joins TRBV5-1 to TRBJ2-1, with TRBD2 matching over 12 bases. This CDR3 comprises 15 residues. The germline CDR1 and CDR2 sequences are SGHRS and YFSETQ. The junction had 6 bases not matched to a gene; V was cut back by 4 bases and J by 7 bases. The CDR3 reads CASSGRGLAGNEQFF. The DNA of the CDR3 is TGCGCCAGCAGCGGCCGGGGACTAGCGGGTAATGAGCAGTTCTTC.

The chain combines TRBV19 with TRBJ1-2, with a weak D call TRBD1 (6 bases). This CDR3 spans 14 amino acids. CDR1 is LNHDA, CDR2 SQIVND, per germline (reference sequence). V lost 5 bases, J lost 8 bases, and 18 bases lay in between. CDR3 DNA: TGTGCCAGTAGTCAAGCCGGGACAAGGACAGGCTACACCTTC. As protein: CASSQAGTRTGYTF.

The rearrangement uses TRBV5-1 and TRBJ1-4, with a tentative D call TRBD1 (6 bases). This CDR3 comprises 14 residues. Germline V lookup: CDR1 SGHRS, CDR2 YFSETQ. V lost 5 bases and J 4 bases, leaving 12 bases between the germline ends. CDR3 residues: CASSLTGLNEKLFF. The CDR3 bases are TGCGCCAGCAGTCTAACAGGGCTTAATGAAAAACTGTTTTTT.

The chain is built from TRBV4-1 and TRBJ2-7; TRBD2 agrees at 9 bases. The CDR3 spans 18 residues. V trimming: 1 base; J trimming: 2 bases; junction bases outside the gene matches: 12. Germline CDR1 MGHRA, CDR2 YSYEKL. CDR3 amino acids: CASSQVSGDASGTYEQYF. The CDR3 DNA reads TGCGCCAGCAGCCAAGTTTCGGGCGACGCTAGCGGGACCTACGAGCAGTACTTC.

In the case of this clone: Other DNA sequences in this sample translate to the same CDR3. V is TRBV12-3 or TRBV12-4 and J is TRBJ1-5; no clear D gene. V gave up 3 bases and J gave up 2 bases, with 5 bases separating them. CDR3 length: 13 residues. The CDR3 region has the DNA TGTGCCAGCAGTTTTTCGGGCAATCAGCCCCAGCATTTT. Protein product: CASSFSGNQPQHF.

The table lists this clone with a few counts. The chain is built from TRBV5-4 and TRBJ2-3, with a tentative D call TRBD1 (6 bases). This CDR3 comprises 14 residues. Trimming stripped 1 base from V and 4 bases from J, with 10 bases between. CDR1 and CDR2 (germline): SGHNT, YYREEE (reference sequence). As DNA, the CDR3 is TGTGCCAGCAGCTTGCAGGGGACGTCAGATACGCAGTATTTT. This translates into CASSLQGTSDTQYF.

The chain carries TRBV20-1 and TRBJ1-6; D is ambiguous. Trimming removed 3 bases from V and 4 bases from J, with 16 bases in between. CDR3 length: 16 amino acids. Germline V CDR1 and CDR2: DFQATT, SNEGSKA (reference sequence). The CDR3 DNA sequence: TGCAGTGCTAGTCCCACGGTGTTTCAATATAATTCACCCCTCCACTTT. Its protein is CSASPTVFQYNSPLHF.